The 23 T cell receptor beta chains given below trace back to one sample, sequenced in a study of T cell responses to AZD1222 COVID-19 vaccine (dated by TCRdb to about 2021). Sample time point, as interpreted from the label and publication: baseline before first vaccination. Library prep was done by the immunoSEQ multiplex PCR assay. TCRdb holds this immuneACCESS table with in-frame rearrangements only. Some clones are missing; in checked studies, unresolved V genes explain under half, and the rest has no known cause. For this sample there are 170,000 or so clones; 90% appear just once. Jointly, the top ten make up approximately 1.5% of the sample. This specimen was peripheral blood, taken on day 0 of AZD1222 vaccination. The receptor source for this set is an adult in good health.

This clone was counted a single time. V is TRBV7-2 and J is TRBJ2-5; unclear D gene. The germline V and J ends were trimmed by 5 bases and 5 bases, with 15 bases remaining between them. Germline V gene lookup returns CDR1 SGHTA and CDR2 FQGNSA. The CDR3 is made up of 14 amino acids. The CDR3 bases are TGTGCCAGCAGCCAGTTCCGGACCGGGGAGACCCAGTACTTC. It translates to CASSQFRTGETQYF.

Concerning this clone: The sample contains more than one DNA sequence encoding this CDR3. This chain uses TRBV28 with TRBJ1-1; D is unclear. CDR3 length: 11 amino acids. Trimming shortened V by 5 bases and J by 7 bases, and 8 bases separated the two germline ends. Germline-derived CDR1 and CDR2 are MDHEN and SYDVKM. The DNA of the CDR3 is TGTGCCAGCAGTCTCTTCCGTGAAGCTTTCTTT. Amino acids: CASSLFREAFF.

The chain recombines TRBV4-1 with TRBJ2-7; no reliable D call. Germline values: CDR1 MGHRA, CDR2 YSYEKL. V was cut by 1 base and J by 4 bases, with 11 bases left in between. This CDR3 region has 14 residues. The CDR3: CASSQGPFSYEQYF. In DNA form, the CDR3 reads TGCGCCAGCAGCCAAGGCCCCTTCAGTTACGAGCAGTACTTC.

In this sample, this clone turned up once. The V and J genes are TRBV7-3 and TRBJ2-1, with 8 nucleotides matching TRBD2. The CDR3 contains 18 residues. Trimming took 5 bases from V and 8 from J; bases not matched to a gene: 20. CDR1 is SGHTA, CDR2 FQGTGA, per germline. The CDR3 nucleotides are TGTGCCAGCAGCCGCCTGGAAGGGTGGAGCGGGGGTTTGGATGAGCAGTTCTTC. This codes for CASSRLEGWSGGLDEQFF.

This clone was recorded a few times. CDR3 DNA sequence: TGTGCCAGCAGCTTAGGCAGCTCCTATAATTCACCCCTCCACTTT. It specifies CASSLGSSYNSPLHF. This chain connects TRBV7-2 to TRBJ1-6; D is uncertain. This CDR3 is built from 15 residues. Germline V gene lookup returns CDR1 SGHTA and CDR2 FQGNSA. Deletions cut 1 base from V and 0 bases from J, with 4 bases between.

The genes are TRBV19 and TRBJ1-1; D is uncertain. The CDR3 sequence is 15 residues long. CDR1 LNHDA and CDR2 SQIVND come from the germline V gene (reference sequence). The germline V and J ends were trimmed by 5 bases and 2 bases, with 15 bases remaining between them. CDR3 DNA sequence: TGTGCCAGTAGTGCGCAAGGGCTGGGAAACACTGAAGCTTTCTTT. It translates to CASSAQGLGNTEAFF.

As to this clone: This sample includes further DNA sequences coding for the same CDR3. This chain connects TRBV30 to TRBJ1-5, with unresolved D. CDR1 and CDR2 from the germline V gene are GTSNPN and SVGIG (reference sequence). V was cut by 0 bases and J by 2 bases, with 5 bases left in between. This CDR3 has 13 amino acids. CDR3 sequence reads: CAWSVGGNQPQHF. In nucleotides, the CDR3 is TGTGCCTGGAGTGTTGGGGGCAATCAGCCCCAGCATTTT.

V usage is TRBV25-1 and J usage is TRBJ1-6; D unclear. The CDR3 totals 12 residues. The germline CDR1 and CDR2 sequences are MGHDK and SYGVNS. V lost 5 bases and J 13 bases, leaving 12 bases between the germline ends. CDR3 amino acids: CASSFTDYPLHF. For the CDR3, the DNA is TGTGCCAGCAGTTTTACAGACTACCCCCTCCACTTT.

The CDR3 coding sequence is TGTGCCAGCAGCCCCAACGGTAGGGGGGCCTTAACAGATACGCAGTATTTT. Translated, it gives CASSPNGRGALTDTQYF. V gene TRBV7-3 combines with J gene TRBJ2-3; perhaps D is TRBD1 or TRBD2 (6 bases each). This CDR3 has 17 amino acids. The V gene's germline CDR1 is SGHTA and CDR2 FQGTGA. With 5 bases removed from V and 3 bases from J, the gap between germline ends came to 21 bases.

This chain connects TRBV6-5 to TRBJ2-7; the D is unclear. Between the trimmed V and J ends, which lost 8 bases and 1 base, there was a span of 18 bases. The CDR3 has 15 residues. Germline values: CDR1 MNHEY, CDR2 SVGAGI. The CDR3 bases are TGTGCCAGCCGAAGGTACAGCGACCCTTCCTACGAGCAGTACTTC. Its protein product is CASRRYSDPSYEQYF.

The V call is TRBV2, the J call TRBJ1-6, with D perhaps TRBD1 (6 bases). The V end lost 8 bases, the J end lost 6 bases, and 17 bases lay between the germline ends. The CDR3 runs to 15 residues. Germline V gene sequence: CDR1 SNHLY, CDR2 FYNNEI. The CDR3 nucleotides read TGTGCCAGCGCGGTGTTGGGGGCAGGTAATTCACCCCTCCACTTT. Protein sequence: CASAVLGAGNSPLHF.

The rearrangement joins TRBV11-2 to TRBJ1-5, with D tentatively TRBD1 (6 bases). CDR3 size: 13 residues. The V and J ends lost 5 bases and 9 bases respectively, with 14 bases between them. Germline V gives CDR1 SGHAT, CDR2 FQNNGV. CDR3 loop: CASSTTGSSPQHF. Written as DNA, the CDR3 is TGTGCCAGCAGCACTACAGGGAGCTCGCCCCAGCATTTT.

V is TRBV10-1 and J is TRBJ2-2; TRBD1 agrees at 12 bases. The CDR3 is made up of 14 amino acids. Germline V gene lookup returns CDR1 WNHNN and CDR2 SYGVQD (reference sequence). Unmatched junction bases numbered 2, after V lost 8 bases and J lost 4 bases. The CDR3 loop is CASGTGGGTGELFF. The CDR3 nucleotides are TGCGCCAGCGGGACAGGGGGCGGCACCGGGGAGCTGTTTTTT.

The CDR3 nucleotides read TGCGCCAGCAGCCAAACAACAGGGGTTTACGAGACCCAGTACTTC. This encodes CASSQTTGVYETQYF. The J gene is TRBJ2-5, the V gene TRBV4-1; 7 bases line up with TRBD1. V shed 2 bases and J 5 bases; nucleotides not matched to a gene: 8. The germline V gene has CDR1 MGHRA and CDR2 YSYEKL. The CDR3 has 15 amino acids.

The rearrangement joins TRBV7-2 to TRBJ1-2; no clear D. Between the trimmed V and J ends, which lost 1 base and 8 bases, there was a span of 11 bases. CDR1 is SGHTA, CDR2 FQGNSA, per germline. CDR3 length equals 13 residues. Written as DNA, the CDR3 is TGTGCCAGCAGCTTAGACGTCAACTCGGGCTACACCTTC. It codes for CASSLDVNSGYTF.

As regards this clone: A clone one base away is much larger, so this may be a read error. V usage is TRBV28 and J usage is TRBJ1-2, with D tentatively TRBD1 (6 bases). This CDR3 spans 13 amino acids. Germline V gene lookup returns CDR1 MDHEN and CDR2 SYDVKM. Deletions cut 7 bases from V and 1 base from J, with 10 bases between. CDR3 sequence (DNA): TGTGCCAGCAACCCACAGGGTAACTATGGCTACACCTTC. Encoded protein: CASNPQGNYGYTF.

This chain connects TRBV7-3 to TRBJ2-3, with 8 bases aligning to TRBD2. Trimming at V came to 5 bases and at J to 0 bases, leaving 4 bases not matched to a gene. Germline-derived CDR1 and CDR2 are SGHTA and FQGTGA. This CDR3 spans 15 amino acids. In DNA, the CDR3 is TGTGCCAGCAGCATTAGCGGGGTTAGCACAGATACGCAGTATTTT. It is translated as CASSISGVSTDTQYF.

The gene calls are TRBV6-1 and TRBJ1-2, with a weak D call TRBD1 (6 bases). This CDR3 has 16 residues. Trimming pared 1 base from V and 4 bases from J, leaving 16 bases between. Per germline, CDR1 MNHNS and CDR2 SASEGT. CDR3 in DNA: TGTGCCAGCAGTGAAGTGGGGGGGGGCATCGGCTATGGCTACACCTTC. Its protein is CASSEVGGGIGYGYTF.

This chain uses TRBV11-2 with TRBJ1-4; TRBD1 aligns across 12 bases. J lost 2 bases, V lost 5 bases, and 3 bases had no gene match. The CDR3 is made up of 16 amino acids. The germline gives CDR1 SGHAT, CDR2 FQNNGV. The CDR3 loop is CASSRGQGATNEKLFF. The CDR3 DNA is TGTGCCAGCAGCCGGGGACAGGGGGCGACTAATGAAAAACTGTTTTTT.

This chain links TRBV6-5 with TRBJ1-6; no definite D call. The V and J ends lost 0 bases and 9 bases respectively, with 12 bases between them. The germline V gene has CDR1 MNHEY and CDR2 SVGAGI. CDR3 size: 15 residues. The CDR3 here is CASSYSPVGSSPLHF. The CDR3 DNA reads as TGTGCCAGCAGTTACTCGCCCGTGGGGAGTTCACCCCTCCACTTT.

The chain carries TRBV12-2 and TRBJ1-5. TRBV12-2 represents a pseudogene. CDR3 length equals 13 residues. CDR3 amino acids: CASRLAGGQPQHF. The CDR3 coding sequence is TGTGCAAGTCGCTTAGCGGGGGGTCAGCCCCAGCATTTT.

The chain joins TRBV4-1 to TRBJ1-2; D remains unclear. This CDR3 comprises 18 residues. Germline CDR1 and CDR2: MGHRA and YSYEKL. Trimming took 1 base from V and 5 from J, leaving 23 bases between them. The CDR3 DNA sequence: TGCGCCAGCAGCCAAGTCACGATTCGAGGCCCATTGGGGTATGGCTACACCTTC. This encodes CASSQVTIRGPLGYGYTF.

This chain joins TRBV11-1 and TRBJ1-1, with TRBD1 as a possible D gene (6 bases). Germline loops: CDR1 SGHAT, CDR2 FQDESV (reference sequence). The CDR3 runs 14 residues. The V end lost 6 bases, the J end lost 7 bases, and 18 bases lay between the germline ends. CDR3 nucleotide sequence: TGTGCCAGCAGGGGACATACCACATGGGGTGAAGCTTTCTTT. Its protein is CASRGHTTWGEAFF.